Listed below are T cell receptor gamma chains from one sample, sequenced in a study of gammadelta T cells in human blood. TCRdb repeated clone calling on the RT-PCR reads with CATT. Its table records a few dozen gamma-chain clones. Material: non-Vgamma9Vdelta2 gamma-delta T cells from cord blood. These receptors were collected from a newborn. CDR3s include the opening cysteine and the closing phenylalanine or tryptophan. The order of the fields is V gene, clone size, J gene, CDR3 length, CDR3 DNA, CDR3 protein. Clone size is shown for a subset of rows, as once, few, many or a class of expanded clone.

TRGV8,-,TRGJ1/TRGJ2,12,TGTGCACCTGGTCACCTTCCGCATAAGAAACTCTTT,CAPGHLPHKKLF
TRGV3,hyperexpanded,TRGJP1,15,TGTGCCACCTGGGACACCTATACCACTGGTTGGTTCAAGATATTT,CATWDTYTTGWFKIF
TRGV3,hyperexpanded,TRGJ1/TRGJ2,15,TGTGCCACCTGGGACAGGCGTAGTATACATTATAAGAAACTCTTT,CATWDRRSIHYKKLF
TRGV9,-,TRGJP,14,TGTGCCTTGTGGGTGTCGTTGGGCAAAAAAATCAAGGTATTT,CALWVSLGKKIKVF
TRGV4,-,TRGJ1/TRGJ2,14,TGTGCCACCTGGGATGGGTCGAATTATTATAAGAAACTCTTT,CATWDGSNYYKKLF
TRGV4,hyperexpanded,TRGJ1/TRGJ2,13,TGTGCCACCTGGGATATTTATTATTATAAGAAACTCTTT,CATWDIYYYKKLF
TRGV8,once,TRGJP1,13,TGTGCCACCTGGGATAAAACTGGTTGGTTCAAGATATTT,CATWDKTGWFKIF
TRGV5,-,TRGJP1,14,TGTGCCACCTGGGACAGCCCCGGAGGTTGGTTCAAGATATTT,CATWDSPGGWFKIF
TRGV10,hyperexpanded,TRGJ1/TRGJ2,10,TGTGCTGCGTGGGATTATAAGAAACTCTTT,CAAWDYKKLF
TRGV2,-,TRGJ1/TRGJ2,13,TGTGCCACCTGGGACGGGCGTTATTATAAGAAACTCTTT,CATWDGRYYKKLF
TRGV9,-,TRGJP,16,TGTGCCTTGTGGGAGGTGCAAGAGTTGGGCAAAAAAATCAAGGTATTT,CALWEVQELGKKIKVF